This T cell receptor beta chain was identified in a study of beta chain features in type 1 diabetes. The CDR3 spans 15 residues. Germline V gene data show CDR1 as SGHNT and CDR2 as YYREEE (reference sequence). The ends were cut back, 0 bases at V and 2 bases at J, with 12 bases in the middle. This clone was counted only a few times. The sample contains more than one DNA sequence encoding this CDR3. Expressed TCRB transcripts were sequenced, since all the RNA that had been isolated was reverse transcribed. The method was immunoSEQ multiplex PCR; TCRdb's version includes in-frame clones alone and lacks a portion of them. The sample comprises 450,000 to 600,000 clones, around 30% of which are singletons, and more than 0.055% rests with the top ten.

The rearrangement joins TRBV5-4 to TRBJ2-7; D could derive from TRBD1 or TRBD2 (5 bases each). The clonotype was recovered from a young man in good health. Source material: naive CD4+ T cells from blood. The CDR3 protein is CASSLAGTATYEQYF. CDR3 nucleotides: TGTGCCAGCAGCTTGGCCGGGACGGCTACCTACGAGCAGTACTTC.